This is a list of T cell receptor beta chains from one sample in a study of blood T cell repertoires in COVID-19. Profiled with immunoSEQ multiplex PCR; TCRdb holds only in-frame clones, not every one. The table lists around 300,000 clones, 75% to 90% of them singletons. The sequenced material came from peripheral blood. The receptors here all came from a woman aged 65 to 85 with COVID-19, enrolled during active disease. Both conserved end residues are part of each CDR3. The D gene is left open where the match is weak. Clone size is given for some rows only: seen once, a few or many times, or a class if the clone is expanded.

TGTGCCAGCAGTCCCCTAGTCAAAGATACGCAGTATTTT	CASSPLVKDTQYF	TRBJ2-3	NA	TRBV12-3/TRBV12-4	NA
TGTGCCAGTAGTCCCCGGACTAGCGGGGTTGGCAAAAACATTCAGTACTTC	CASSPRTSGVGKNIQYF	TRBJ2-4	NA	TRBV19	TRBD2
TGTGCCAGCACCGGGACAGGCCCCCAAGAGACCCAGTACTTC	CASTGTGPQETQYF	TRBJ2-5	NA	TRBV6-5	TRBD1
TGCGCCAGCAGTGCGGGGCACGAGGGCCTCTATGGCTACACCTTC	CASSAGHEGLYGYTF	TRBJ1-2	once	TRBV5-1	NA
TGCGCCAGCAGCTTGGGTACGGGGGAGGTCTACAATGAGCAGTTCTTC	CASSLGTGEVYNEQFF	TRBJ2-1	NA	TRBV5-1	NA
TGTGCTAGTGGGGGACAGGGGGCGTTCGGTAATGAAAAACTGTTTTTT	CASGGQGAFGNEKLFF	TRBJ1-4	once	TRBV12-5	TRBD1
TGTGCCAGCACCTCCGGCGGACAGTTCACTGAAGCTTTCTTT	CASTSGGQFTEAFF	TRBJ1-1	once	TRBV9	NA
TGCGCCAGCAGTCAGGGGTCCAACCAAGAGACCCAGTACTTC	CASSQGSNQETQYF	TRBJ2-5	NA	TRBV5-1	NA
TGCGCCAGCAGCTTACAGTCGCCCACAGATACGCAGTATTTT	CASSLQSPTDTQYF	TRBJ2-3	NA	TRBV5-1	NA
TGTGCCAGTAGCCACAGGGGGCCCGGAACTAATGAAAAACTGTTTTTT	CASSHRGPGTNEKLFF	TRBJ1-4	NA	TRBV19	TRBD1
TGTGCCATCAGTGAGTCGCGCGGCGGGTCCTACGAGCAGTACTTC	CAISESRGGSYEQYF	TRBJ2-7	few	TRBV10-3	NA
TGTGCCTGGAATACAGGGAAGGTTAATGAAAAACTGTTTTTT	CAWNTGKVNEKLFF	TRBJ1-4	NA	TRBV30	NA
TGTGCCAGCAGCTCCGGGAGCGGGGGTAAGACCCAGTACTTC	CASSSGSGGKTQYF	TRBJ2-5	NA	TRBV9	TRBD2
TGTGCCAGCAGCTCGGACAGAAACACCGGGGAGCTGTTTTTT	CASSSDRNTGELFF	TRBJ2-2	NA	TRBV7-3	NA
TGTGCCAGCAGTGAGAGGGAAAGGAGGCAGTACTTC	CASSERERRQYF	TRBJ2-7	once	TRBV2	NA
TGTGCCTGGAGTGTACAGGGTATTCAGCCCCAGCATTTT	CAWSVQGIQPQHF	TRBJ1-5	NA	TRBV30	NA
TGCGCCAGCAGCGTGGTAGCGGGGGAAGATACGCAGTATTTT	CASSVVAGEDTQYF	TRBJ2-3	NA	TRBV5-1	TRBD2
TGTGCCAGCAACCCCAGGGGAGGGGAGACCCAGTACTTC	CASNPRGGETQYF	TRBJ2-5	few	TRBV12-3/TRBV12-4	NA
TGCGCCAGCGGCATTGGGACAGGGGGAGTACATGAGCAGTTCTTC	CASGIGTGGVHEQFF	TRBJ2-1	NA	TRBV5-1	TRBD1
TGTGCCAGCAGTGTTGCCGGGACAGGGGCCACAGATACGCAGTATTTT	CASSVAGTGATDTQYF	TRBJ2-3	NA	TRBV25-1	TRBD1
TGCGCCAGCAGCCAAGATCTTTATTGGGGCAGCTCCTACGAGCAGTACTTC	CASSQDLYWGSSYEQYF	TRBJ2-7	NA	TRBV4-1	NA
TGTGCCAGCAGTTACGCGGGGGGTAATCAGCCCCAGCATTTT	CASSYAGGNQPQHF	TRBJ1-5	many	TRBV6-5	NA